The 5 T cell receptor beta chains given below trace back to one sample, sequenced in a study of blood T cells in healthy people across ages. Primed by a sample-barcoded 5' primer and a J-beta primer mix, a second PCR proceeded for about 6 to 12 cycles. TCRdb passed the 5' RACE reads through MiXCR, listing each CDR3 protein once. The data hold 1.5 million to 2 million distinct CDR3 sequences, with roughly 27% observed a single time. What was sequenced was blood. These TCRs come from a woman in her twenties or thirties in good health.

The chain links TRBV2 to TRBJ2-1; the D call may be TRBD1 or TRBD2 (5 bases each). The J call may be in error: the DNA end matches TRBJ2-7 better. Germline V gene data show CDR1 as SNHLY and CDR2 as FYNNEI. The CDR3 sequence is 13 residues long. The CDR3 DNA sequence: TGTGCCAGCATGGGAGACAGATACAATGAGCAGTACTTC. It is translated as CASMGDRYNEQYF.

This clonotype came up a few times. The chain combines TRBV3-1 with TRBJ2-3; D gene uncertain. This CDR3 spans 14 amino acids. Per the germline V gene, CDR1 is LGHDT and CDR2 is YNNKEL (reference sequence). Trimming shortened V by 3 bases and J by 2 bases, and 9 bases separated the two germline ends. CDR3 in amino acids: CASSQSDATDTQYF. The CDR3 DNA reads TGTGCCAGCAGCCAGAGCGACGCCACAGATACGCAGTATTTT.

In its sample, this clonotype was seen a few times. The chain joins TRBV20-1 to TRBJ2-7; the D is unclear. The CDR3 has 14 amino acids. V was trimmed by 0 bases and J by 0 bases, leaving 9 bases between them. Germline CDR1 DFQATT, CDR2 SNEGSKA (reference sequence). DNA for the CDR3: TGCAGTGCTAGAGAGAGATCAAACTCCTACGAGCAGTACTTC. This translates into CSARERSNSYEQYF.

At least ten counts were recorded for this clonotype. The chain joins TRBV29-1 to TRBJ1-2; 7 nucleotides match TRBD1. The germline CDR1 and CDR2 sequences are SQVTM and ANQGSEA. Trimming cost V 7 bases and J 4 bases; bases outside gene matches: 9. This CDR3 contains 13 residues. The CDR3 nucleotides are TGCAGCGCTGTGTGGGGACAGAGCTATGGCTACACCTTC. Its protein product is CSAVWGQSYGYTF.

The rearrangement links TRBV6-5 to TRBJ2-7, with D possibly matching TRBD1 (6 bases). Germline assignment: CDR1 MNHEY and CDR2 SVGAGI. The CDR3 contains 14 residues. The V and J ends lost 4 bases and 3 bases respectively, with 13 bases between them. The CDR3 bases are TGTGCCAGCAGTTCGGACAGTTTGGGCTACGAGCAGTACTTC. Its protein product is CASSSDSLGYEQYF.